The next 9 T cell receptor beta chains were all read from a single sample in a study of cytomegalovirus exposure and HLA in healthy donors. PCR amplification relied on 60 Vbeta primers (plus 13 Jbeta primers). Clones were sequenced by immunoSEQ multiplex PCR, and TCRdb holds only the in-frame ones, with some missing. Of 100,000 to 150,000 clones in the sample, less than 90% were seen once. The sample consisted of PBMCs. These receptors were collected from a young man in good health and CMV-seropositive.

The CDR3, as DNA: TGTGCCAGCAGGGTCTCGAGGGGGCGGGGGGGAACAGATACGCAGTATTTT. Protein sequence: CASRVSRGRGGTDTQYF. This rearrangement joins TRBV5-6 to TRBJ2-3; 9 nucleotides align to TRBD2. The CDR3 is 17 residues long. The V gene end was trimmed by 5 bases and the J gene end by 3 bases; junction bases not matched to a gene: 13. Germline V CDR1 and CDR2: SGHDT, YYEEEE.

This clone has more than one count but fewer than ten. The J gene is TRBJ2-3, the V gene TRBV13; TRBD2 matches at 16 bases. CDR1 is PRHDT and CDR2 is FYEKMQ in the germline V gene (reference sequence). The V gene end was trimmed by 5 bases and the J gene end by 5 bases; junction bases not matched to a gene: 16. The CDR3 runs 20 residues. This chain's CDR3 is CASSTGLAGGPGFFIDTQYF. In DNA, the CDR3 is TGTGCCAGCAGCACGGGACTAGCGGGGGGGCCTGGTTTTTTCATAGATACGCAGTATTTT.

The chain joins TRBV5-1 to TRBJ2-5; 10 positions agree with TRBD1. V dropped 3 bases and J dropped 4; count of bases not matched to a gene: 6. CDR1 is SGHRS, CDR2 YFSETQ, per germline. There are 15 residues in the CDR3. CDR3 in DNA: TGCGCCAGCAGCTCCGGACAGGGGGGGGTAGAGACCCAGTACTTC. Translation gives CASSSGQGGVETQYF.

The chain uses TRBV30 and TRBJ1-3, with D maybe TRBD1 (5 bases). The CDR3 runs 15 residues. Per germline, CDR1 GTSNPN and CDR2 SVGIG (reference sequence). V was shortened by 0 bases and J by 4 bases, with 13 bases between the two germline ends. Here the CDR3 DNA reads TGTGCCTGGAGTGTTGGGGCAGGGCCAGGAAACACCATATATTTT. Translating gives CAWSVGAGPGNTIYF.

This chain connects TRBV4-2 to TRBJ2-3; 12 nucleotides line up with TRBD2. Trimming took 3 bases from V and 4 from J; bases not matched to a gene: 14. Germline V gives CDR1 LGHNA, CDR2 YNFKEQ. The CDR3 contains 19 residues. The CDR3, as DNA: TGTGCCAGCAGCCAGGTACTAGCGGGGGGAAGGCGATACGCAGATACGCAGTATTTT. Protein product: CASSQVLAGGRRYADTQYF.

The chain links TRBV5-1 to TRBJ1-1; possibly TRBD1 for D (6 bases). The V gene lost 2 bases and the J gene lost 1 base, with 12 bases spanning the gap. Germline V CDR1 and CDR2: SGHRS, YFSETQ. The CDR3 sequence is 15 residues long. CDR3 nucleotide sequence: TGCGCCAGCAGCTTCAACAGGGCGGCGAACACTGAAGCTTTCTTT. It is translated as CASSFNRAANTEAFF.

This clone has just one count. V usage is TRBV5-1 and J usage is TRBJ1-4; TRBD1 is a possible D gene (5 bases). Germline V CDR1 and CDR2: SGHRS, YFSETQ. CDR3 length equals 13 residues. Trimming pared 2 bases from V and 7 bases from J, leaving 9 bases between. CDR3 residues: CASSLGEGEKLFF. The CDR3 coding sequence is TGCGCCAGCAGCTTAGGGGAAGGTGAAAAACTGTTTTTT.

The chain carries TRBV19 and TRBJ1-4; D is unresolved. The CDR3 is made up of 14 amino acids. Germline loops: CDR1 LNHDA, CDR2 SQIVND (reference sequence). Trimming stripped 5 bases from V and 4 bases from J, with 11 bases between. DNA of the CDR3: TGTGCCAGTAGTGTACAGAAGATTAATGAAAAACTGTTTTTT. Protein product: CASSVQKINEKLFF.

The chain uses TRBV4-1 and TRBJ2-7, with D perhaps matching TRBD1 (6 bases). CDR3 length: 15 residues. Trimming pared 5 bases from V and 3 bases from J, leaving 17 bases between. Germline-derived CDR1 and CDR2 are MGHRA and YSYEKL. CDR3 bases: TGCGCCAGCAGCGACAGGATATCCCTCGGCTACGAGCAGTACTTC. Protein product: CASSDRISLGYEQYF.